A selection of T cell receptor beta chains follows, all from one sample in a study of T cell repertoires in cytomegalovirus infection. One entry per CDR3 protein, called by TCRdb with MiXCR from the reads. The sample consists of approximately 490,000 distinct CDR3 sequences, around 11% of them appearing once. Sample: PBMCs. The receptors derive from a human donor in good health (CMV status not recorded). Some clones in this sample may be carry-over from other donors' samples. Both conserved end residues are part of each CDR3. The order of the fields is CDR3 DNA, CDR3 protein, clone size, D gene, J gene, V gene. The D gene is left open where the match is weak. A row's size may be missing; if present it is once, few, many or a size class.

cdr3_nt: TGTGCCAGCAGCTTGAGTAGAGAGACCCAGTACTTC
cdr3_aa: CASSLSRETQYF
clone_size: many
d_call: .
j_call: TRBJ2-5
v_call: TRBV5-5

cdr3_nt: TGCAGTGCTAGAGAGGGGTTGGGGGGCATTGGCTACACCTTC
cdr3_aa: CSAREGLGGIGYTF
clone_size: many
d_call: .
j_call: TRBJ1-2
v_call: TRBV20-1

cdr3_nt: TGTGCCAGCAGCCGGGACAGGGCCGGTGGAAACACCATATATTTT
cdr3_aa: CASSRDRAGGNTIYF
clone_size: .
d_call: TRBD1
j_call: TRBJ1-3
v_call: TRBV9

cdr3_nt: TGTGCCAGCATCCGGACCGGACAGGGGTTCTTCGCTGGGGCCAACGTCCTGACTTTC
cdr3_aa: CASIRTGQGFFAGANVLTF
clone_size: few
d_call: TRBD1
j_call: TRBJ2-6
v_call: TRBV6-1

cdr3_nt: TGTGCCAGCATAAGGGACATCCATCGCACAGATACGCAGTATTTT
cdr3_aa: CASIRDIHRTDTQYF
clone_size: .
d_call: .
j_call: TRBJ2-3
v_call: TRBV28

cdr3_nt: TGTGCCAGCAGATCCCGACTAATGGGCACAGATACGCAGTATTTT
cdr3_aa: CASRSRLMGTDTQYF
clone_size: .
d_call: .
j_call: TRBJ2-3
v_call: TRBV2

cdr3_nt: TGTGCCAGCAGCTCCGATTCTCGTCCCCCGGAAGAGACCCAGTACTTC
cdr3_aa: CASSSDSRPPEETQYF
clone_size: many
d_call: .
j_call: TRBJ2-5
v_call: TRBV7-9

cdr3_nt: TGTGCCACCTTGTCTTGGGGCACAGATACGCAGTATTTT
cdr3_aa: CATLSWGTDTQYF
clone_size: many
d_call: .
j_call: TRBJ2-3
v_call: TRBV12-3/TRBV12-4

cdr3_nt: TGCGCCAGCAGCGGCGGAACTAATGAAAAACTGTTTTTT
cdr3_aa: CASSGGTNEKLFF
clone_size: .
d_call: .
j_call: TRBJ1-4
v_call: TRBV5-1

cdr3_nt: TGCAGCGTTCCTACTAGCGGGAGGGTGGATGAGCAGTTCTTC
cdr3_aa: CSVPTSGRVDEQFF
clone_size: .
d_call: TRBD2
j_call: TRBJ2-1
v_call: TRBV29-1

cdr3_nt: TGCAGTGATCGAATGTGGGGGAGGGCCGACACAGATACGCAGTATTTT
cdr3_aa: CSDRMWGRADTDTQYF
clone_size: .
d_call: TRBD2
j_call: TRBJ2-3
v_call: TRBV20-1

cdr3_nt: TGTGCCAGCACCCCACCCGGGACAGTCTATGGCTACACCTTC
cdr3_aa: CASTPPGTVYGYTF
clone_size: many
d_call: TRBD1
j_call: TRBJ1-2
v_call: TRBV28

cdr3_nt: TGCGCCAGCAGCGGGTTAAAGCGGGAGGGTATCAGCGAGCAGTACTTC
cdr3_aa: CASSGLKREGISEQYF
clone_size: .
d_call: TRBD2
j_call: TRBJ2-7
v_call: TRBV5-1

cdr3_nt: TGTGCCAGCAGCCAAGGCGGCAGTGAGAACACTGAAGCTTTCTTT
cdr3_aa: CASSQGGSENTEAFF
clone_size: .
d_call: .
j_call: TRBJ1-1
v_call: TRBV5-4

cdr3_nt: TGTGCCAGCAGTGGGCGGGACGTATACACCGGGGAGCTGTTTTTT
cdr3_aa: CASSGRDVYTGELFF
clone_size: many
d_call: .
j_call: TRBJ2-2
v_call: TRBV6-2/TRBV6-3

cdr3_nt: TGTGCCAGCAGCCCTAGACTAGCGGGAGCTCAAGAGACCCAGTACTTC
cdr3_aa: CASSPRLAGAQETQYF
clone_size: few
d_call: TRBD2
j_call: TRBJ2-5
v_call: TRBV9

cdr3_nt: TGTGCCAGCAGCCGTGGACTAGCGGGAGAACCTTACGAGCAGTACTTC
cdr3_aa: CASSRGLAGEPYEQYF
clone_size: many
d_call: TRBD2
j_call: TRBJ2-7
v_call: TRBV7-9

cdr3_nt: TGTGCCAGCACCGCAGACACTGAAGCTTTCTTT
cdr3_aa: CASTADTEAFF
clone_size: many
d_call: .
j_call: TRBJ1-1
v_call: TRBV25-1